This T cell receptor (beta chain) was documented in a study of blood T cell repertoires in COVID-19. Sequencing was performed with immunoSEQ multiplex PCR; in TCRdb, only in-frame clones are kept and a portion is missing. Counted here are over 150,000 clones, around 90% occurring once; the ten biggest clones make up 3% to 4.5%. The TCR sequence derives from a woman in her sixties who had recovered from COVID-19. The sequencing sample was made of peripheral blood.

CDR3 nucleotides: TGTGCCAGCTCACTAGCGACAGGGTGGACCGTGTTAGAGACCCAGTACTTC. This translates into CASSLATGWTVLETQYF. This chain connects TRBV18 to TRBJ2-5, with TRBD1 matching 7 bases. Germline values: CDR1 KGHSH, CDR2 LQKENI. The V gene end was trimmed by 4 bases and the J gene end by 4 bases; junction bases not matched to a gene: 15. CDR3 length: 17 residues.